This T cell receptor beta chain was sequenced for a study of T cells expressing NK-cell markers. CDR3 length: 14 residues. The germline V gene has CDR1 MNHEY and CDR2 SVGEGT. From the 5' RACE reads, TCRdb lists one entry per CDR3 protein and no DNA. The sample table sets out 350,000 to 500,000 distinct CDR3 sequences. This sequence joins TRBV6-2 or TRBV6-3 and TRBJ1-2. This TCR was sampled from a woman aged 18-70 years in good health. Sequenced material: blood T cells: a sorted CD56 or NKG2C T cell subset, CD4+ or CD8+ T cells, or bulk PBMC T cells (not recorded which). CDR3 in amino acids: CASSYPTETYGYTF.